This T cell receptor (beta chain) was recorded in a study of blood T cell repertoires in COVID-19. With V trimmed by 7 bases and J by 4 bases, 6 bases remained unmatched. CDR3 length equals 14 residues. Germline V gene sequence: CDR1 MNHEY, CDR2 SVGAGI. The assay was immunoSEQ multiplex PCR, and TCRdb's table has in-frame clones only and misses some. The data show around 470,000 clones, 90% seen once. Enrollees, about 18 to 89 years old, lived in about two dozen US areas. The genes are TRBV6-5 and TRBJ2-2, with 7 bases matching TRBD2. The receptor was isolated from a man between 18 and 35 years old who had recovered from COVID-19. The sequenced sample consisted of PBMCs or T cells enriched from blood (not recorded which). Here the CDR3 reads CASKSGGGTGELFF. DNA for the CDR3: TGTGCCAGCAAGTCGGGGGGTGGCACCGGGGAGCTGTTTTTT.